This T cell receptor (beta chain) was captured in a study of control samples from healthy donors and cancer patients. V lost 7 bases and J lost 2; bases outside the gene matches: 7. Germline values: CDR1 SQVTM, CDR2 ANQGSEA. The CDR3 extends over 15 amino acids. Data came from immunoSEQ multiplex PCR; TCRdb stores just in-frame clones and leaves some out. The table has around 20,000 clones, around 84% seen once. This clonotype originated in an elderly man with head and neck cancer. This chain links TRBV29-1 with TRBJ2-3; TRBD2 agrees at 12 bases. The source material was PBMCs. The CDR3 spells CSAAGLAGFTDTQYF. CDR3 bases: TGCAGCGCGGCCGGACTAGCGGGATTCACAGATACGCAGTATTTT.